This T cell receptor (beta chain) stems from a study of T cell repertoires in cytomegalovirus infection. TCRdb fed the reads into MiXCR, producing one record per CDR3 protein. This sample carries about 530,000 distinct CDR3 sequences, around 27% of them seen once, and the ten largest clones take about 13%. This clonotype was detected only a few times. The sample taken for sequencing was PBMCs. This sequence was found in a human donor in good health (CMV status not recorded). Some clones in this sample may be carry-over from other donors' samples.

Written as DNA, the CDR3 is TGTGCCAGCAGCTTGTACGAGGGGTACGAGCAGTACGTC. Amino acids: CASSLYEGYEQYV. This rearrangement joins TRBV7-2 to TRBJ2-7; the D gene could be TRBD1 or TRBD2 (5 bases each). Per the germline V gene, CDR1 is SGHTA and CDR2 is FQGNSA. CDR3 length: 13 residues. V lost 3 bases to trimming and J lost 4 bases, with 10 bases between them.